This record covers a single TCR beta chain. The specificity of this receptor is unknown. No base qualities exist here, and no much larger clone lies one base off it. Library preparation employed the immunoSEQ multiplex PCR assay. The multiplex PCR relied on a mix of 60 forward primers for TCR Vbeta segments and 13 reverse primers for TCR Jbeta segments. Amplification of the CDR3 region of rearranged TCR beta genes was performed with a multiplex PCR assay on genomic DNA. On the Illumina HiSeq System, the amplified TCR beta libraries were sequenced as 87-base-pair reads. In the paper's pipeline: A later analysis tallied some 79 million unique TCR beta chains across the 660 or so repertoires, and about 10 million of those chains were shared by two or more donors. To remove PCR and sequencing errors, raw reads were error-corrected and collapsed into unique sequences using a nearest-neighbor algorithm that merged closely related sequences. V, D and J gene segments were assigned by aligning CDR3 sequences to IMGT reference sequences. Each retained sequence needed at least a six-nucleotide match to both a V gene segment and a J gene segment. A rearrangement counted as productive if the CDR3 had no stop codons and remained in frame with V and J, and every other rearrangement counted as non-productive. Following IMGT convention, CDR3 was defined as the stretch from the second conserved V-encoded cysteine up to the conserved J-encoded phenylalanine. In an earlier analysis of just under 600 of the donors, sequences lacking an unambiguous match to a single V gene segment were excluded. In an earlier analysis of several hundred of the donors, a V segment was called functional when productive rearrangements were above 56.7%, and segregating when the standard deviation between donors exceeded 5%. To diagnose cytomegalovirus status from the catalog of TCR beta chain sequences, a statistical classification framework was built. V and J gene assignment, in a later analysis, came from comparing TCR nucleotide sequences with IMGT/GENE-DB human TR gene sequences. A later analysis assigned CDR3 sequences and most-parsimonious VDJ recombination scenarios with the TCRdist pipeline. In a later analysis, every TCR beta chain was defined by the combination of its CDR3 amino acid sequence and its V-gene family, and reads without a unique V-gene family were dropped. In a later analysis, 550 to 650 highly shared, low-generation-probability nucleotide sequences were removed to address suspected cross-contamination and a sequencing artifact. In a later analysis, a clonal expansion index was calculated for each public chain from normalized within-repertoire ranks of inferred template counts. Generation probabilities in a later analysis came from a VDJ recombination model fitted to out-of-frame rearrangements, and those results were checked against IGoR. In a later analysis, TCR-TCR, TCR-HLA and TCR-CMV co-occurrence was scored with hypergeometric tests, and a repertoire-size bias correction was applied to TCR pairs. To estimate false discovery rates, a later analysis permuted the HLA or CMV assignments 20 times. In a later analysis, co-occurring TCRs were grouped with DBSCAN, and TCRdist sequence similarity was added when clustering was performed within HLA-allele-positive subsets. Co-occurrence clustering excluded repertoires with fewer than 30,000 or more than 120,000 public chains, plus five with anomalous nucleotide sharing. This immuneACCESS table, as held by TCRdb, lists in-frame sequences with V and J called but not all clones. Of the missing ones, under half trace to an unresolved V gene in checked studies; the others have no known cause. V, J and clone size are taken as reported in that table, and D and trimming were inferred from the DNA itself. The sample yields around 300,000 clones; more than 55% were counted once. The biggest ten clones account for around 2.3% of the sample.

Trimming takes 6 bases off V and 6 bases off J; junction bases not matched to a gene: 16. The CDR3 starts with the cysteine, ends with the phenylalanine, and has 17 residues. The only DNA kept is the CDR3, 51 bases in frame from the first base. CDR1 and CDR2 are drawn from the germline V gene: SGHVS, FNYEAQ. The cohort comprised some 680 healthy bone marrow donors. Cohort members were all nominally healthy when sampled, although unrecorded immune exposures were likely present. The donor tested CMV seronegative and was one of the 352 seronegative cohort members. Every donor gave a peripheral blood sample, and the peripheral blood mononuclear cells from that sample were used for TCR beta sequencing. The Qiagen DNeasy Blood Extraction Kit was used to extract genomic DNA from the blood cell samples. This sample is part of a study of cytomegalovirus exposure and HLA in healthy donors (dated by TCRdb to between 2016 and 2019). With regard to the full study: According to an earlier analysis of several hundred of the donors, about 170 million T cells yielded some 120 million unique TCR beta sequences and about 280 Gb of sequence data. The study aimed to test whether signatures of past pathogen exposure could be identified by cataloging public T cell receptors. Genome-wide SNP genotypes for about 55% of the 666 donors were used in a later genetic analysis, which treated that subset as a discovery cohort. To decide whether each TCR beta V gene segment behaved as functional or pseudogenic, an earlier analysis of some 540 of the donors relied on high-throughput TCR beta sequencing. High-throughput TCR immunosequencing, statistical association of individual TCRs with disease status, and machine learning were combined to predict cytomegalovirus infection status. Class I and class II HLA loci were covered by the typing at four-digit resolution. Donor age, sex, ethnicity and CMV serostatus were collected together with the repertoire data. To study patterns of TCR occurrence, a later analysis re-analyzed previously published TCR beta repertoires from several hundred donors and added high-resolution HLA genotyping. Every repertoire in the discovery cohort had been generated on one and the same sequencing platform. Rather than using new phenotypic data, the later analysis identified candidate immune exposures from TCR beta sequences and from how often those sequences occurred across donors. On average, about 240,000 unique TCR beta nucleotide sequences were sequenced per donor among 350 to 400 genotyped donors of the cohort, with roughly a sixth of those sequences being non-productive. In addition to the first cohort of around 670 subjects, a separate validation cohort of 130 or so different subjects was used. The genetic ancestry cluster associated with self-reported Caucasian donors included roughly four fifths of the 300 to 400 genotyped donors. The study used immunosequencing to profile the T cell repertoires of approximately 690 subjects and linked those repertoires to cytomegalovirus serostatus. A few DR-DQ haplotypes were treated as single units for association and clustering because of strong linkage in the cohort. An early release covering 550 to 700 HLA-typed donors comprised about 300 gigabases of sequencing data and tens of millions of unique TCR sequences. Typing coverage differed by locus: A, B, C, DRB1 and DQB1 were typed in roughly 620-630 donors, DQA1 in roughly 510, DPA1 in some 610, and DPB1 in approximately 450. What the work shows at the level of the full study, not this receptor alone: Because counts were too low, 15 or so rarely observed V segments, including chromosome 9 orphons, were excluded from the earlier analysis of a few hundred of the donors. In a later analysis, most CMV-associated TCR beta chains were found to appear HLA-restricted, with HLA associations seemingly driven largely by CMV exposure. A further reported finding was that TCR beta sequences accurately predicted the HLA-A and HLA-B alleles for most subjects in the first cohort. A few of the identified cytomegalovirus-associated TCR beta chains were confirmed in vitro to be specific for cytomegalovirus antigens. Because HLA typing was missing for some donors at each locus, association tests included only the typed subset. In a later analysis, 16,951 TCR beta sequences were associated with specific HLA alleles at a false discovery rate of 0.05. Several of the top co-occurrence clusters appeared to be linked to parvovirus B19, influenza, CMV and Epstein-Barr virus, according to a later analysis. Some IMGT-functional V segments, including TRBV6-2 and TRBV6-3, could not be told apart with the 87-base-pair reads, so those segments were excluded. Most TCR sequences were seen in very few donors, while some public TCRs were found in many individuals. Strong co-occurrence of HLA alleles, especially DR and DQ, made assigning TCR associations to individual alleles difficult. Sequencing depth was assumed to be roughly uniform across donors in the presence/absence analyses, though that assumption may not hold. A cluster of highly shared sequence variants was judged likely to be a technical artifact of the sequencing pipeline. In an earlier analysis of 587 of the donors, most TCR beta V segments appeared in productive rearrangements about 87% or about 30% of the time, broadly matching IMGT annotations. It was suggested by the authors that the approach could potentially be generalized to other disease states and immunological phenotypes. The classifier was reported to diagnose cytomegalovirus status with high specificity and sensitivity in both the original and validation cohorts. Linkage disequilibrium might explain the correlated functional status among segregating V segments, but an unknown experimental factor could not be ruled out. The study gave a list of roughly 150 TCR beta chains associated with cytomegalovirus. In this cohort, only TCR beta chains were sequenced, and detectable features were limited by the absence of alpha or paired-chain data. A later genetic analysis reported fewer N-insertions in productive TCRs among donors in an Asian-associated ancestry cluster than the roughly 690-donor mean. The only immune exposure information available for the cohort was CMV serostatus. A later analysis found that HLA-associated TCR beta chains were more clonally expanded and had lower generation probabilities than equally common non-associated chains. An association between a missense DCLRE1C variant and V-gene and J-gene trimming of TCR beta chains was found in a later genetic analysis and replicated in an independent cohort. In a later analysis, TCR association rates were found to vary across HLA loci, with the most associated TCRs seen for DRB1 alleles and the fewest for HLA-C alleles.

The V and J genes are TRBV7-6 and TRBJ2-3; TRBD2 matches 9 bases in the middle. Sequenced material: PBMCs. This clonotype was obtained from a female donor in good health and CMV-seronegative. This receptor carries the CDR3 CASRSGGSGKLGDTQYF. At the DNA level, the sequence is TGTGCCAGCAGAAGCGGGGGGAGCGGGAAGTTAGGGGATACGCAGTATTTT.